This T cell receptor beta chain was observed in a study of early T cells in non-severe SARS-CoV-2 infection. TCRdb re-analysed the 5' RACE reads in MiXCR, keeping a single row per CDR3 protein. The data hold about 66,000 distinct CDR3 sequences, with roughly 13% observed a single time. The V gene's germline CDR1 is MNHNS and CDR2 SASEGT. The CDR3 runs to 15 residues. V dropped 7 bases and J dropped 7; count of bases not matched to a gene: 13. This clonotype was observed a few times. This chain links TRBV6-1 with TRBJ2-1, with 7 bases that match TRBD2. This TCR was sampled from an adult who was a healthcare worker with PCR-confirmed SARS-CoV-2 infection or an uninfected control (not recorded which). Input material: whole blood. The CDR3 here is CASNPRAGALNEQFF. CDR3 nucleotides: TGTGCCAGCAACCCACGGGCGGGAGCCCTGAATGAGCAGTTCTTC.